This T cell receptor beta chain was recorded in a study of identifying expanded T cells in peripheral blood. Germline lookup yields CDR1 SGHTA and CDR2 FQGNSA. The CDR3 runs to 19 residues. Trimming pared 1 base from V and 1 base from J, leaving 22 bases between. No infections or other immune events were documented during collection. TCRdb keeps only in-frame clones here, not all; method: immunoSEQ multiplex PCR. The repertoire holds around 100,000 clones, with around nine tenths as singletons. Notes on the study in general: Technical replicates showed 0.9 to 1.5 changed clones; two weeks approximately 15; four weeks 19. Clone count variance between roughly two-week samples rose with total template count.

Comments on this clone: Antigen: not known.

This receptor was obtained from a person between 18 and 75 years old in good health. Input material: blood. This chain uses TRBV7-2 with TRBJ1-1; D is possibly TRBD1 (5 bases). As DNA, the CDR3 is TGTGCCAGCAGCTTAGTCTTAGTCTCGGGGCAGGGTTGGAACACTGAAGCTTTCTTT. It codes for CASSLVLVSGQGWNTEAFF.